This TCR beta chain came from a study of blood T cell repertoires in COVID-19. Study at large: The origin of the acute and convalescent COVID-19 samples was the United States, Italy and Spain. The cDNA or gDNA used as material had been derived from T cells, B-cell-depleted T cells, or PBMCs.

Per the study methods: Cell counts per sample came from amplifying reference gene primers. Here immunoSEQ multiplex PCR was the method, and the copy in TCRdb shows in-frame clones only, minus some. The V and J calls and clone size were taken over from that table, and D and trimming were inferred from the DNA. The sample includes 25,000 to 35,000 clones, 87% of them seen just once. The receptor was derived from a man in his sixties with active COVID-19. Source material: peripheral blood.

The CDR3 loop reads CAISESNSGVRGNTIYF. DNA for the CDR3: TGTGCCATCAGTGAGTCAAATTCAGGGGTACGCGGAAACACCATATATTTT. The gene calls are TRBV10-3 and TRBJ1-3; D is possibly TRBD1 (6 bases). Germline CDR1 ENHRY, CDR2 SYGVKD. With 0 bases removed from V and 4 bases from J, the gap between germline ends came to 16 bases. This CDR3 is 17 amino acids long.